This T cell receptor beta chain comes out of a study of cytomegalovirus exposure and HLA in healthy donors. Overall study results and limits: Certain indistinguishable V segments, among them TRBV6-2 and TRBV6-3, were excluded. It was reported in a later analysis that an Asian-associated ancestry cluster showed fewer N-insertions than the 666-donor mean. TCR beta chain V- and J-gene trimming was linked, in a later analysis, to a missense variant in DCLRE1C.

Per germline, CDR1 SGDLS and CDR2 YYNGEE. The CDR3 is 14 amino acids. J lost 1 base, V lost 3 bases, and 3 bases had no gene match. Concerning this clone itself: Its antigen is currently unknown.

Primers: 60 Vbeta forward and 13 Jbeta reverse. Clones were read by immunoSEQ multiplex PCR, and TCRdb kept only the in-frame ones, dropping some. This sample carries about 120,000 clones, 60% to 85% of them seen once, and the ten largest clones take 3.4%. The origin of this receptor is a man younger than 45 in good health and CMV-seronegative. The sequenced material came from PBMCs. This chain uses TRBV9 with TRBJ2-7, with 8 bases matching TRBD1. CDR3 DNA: TGTGCCAGCAGCGCGGACAGGGCATCCTACGAGCAGTACTTC. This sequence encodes CASSADRASYEQYF.